This T cell receptor (beta chain) was found in a study of cytomegalovirus exposure and HLA in healthy donors. For the study at large: Sequencing of approximately 190 million T cells in an earlier analysis found 95 million to 120 million unique TCR beta sequences.

CDR1 is SQVTM and CDR2 is ANQGSEA in the germline V gene. The trim removed 4 bases at V and 8 bases at J, leaving 5 bases unmatched. This CDR3 has 13 residues. Details on this clone: Its antigen is undetermined.

The PCR ran on 60 Vbeta and 13 Jbeta primers. The protocol was immunoSEQ multiplex PCR, while the TCRdb copy is restricted to in-frame clones and leaves out a portion. The table lists around 100,000 clones, around 69% of them singletons, with around 20% in the top ten. There were likely unrecorded immune exposures, though donors were nominally healthy when sampled. Study findings and constraints: TCR beta V segments were, for the most part, productive about 87% or about 30% of the time in an earlier analysis.

The rearrangement links TRBV29-1 to TRBJ2-1; 10 bases align to TRBD1. Sample: PBMCs. This TCR was sampled from a woman aged 55 to 70 in good health and CMV-seropositive. The CDR3 loop is CSVGTGGYDEQFF. DNA for the CDR3: TGCAGCGTTGGGACAGGGGGTTACGATGAGCAGTTCTTC.